Below are 27 T cell receptor beta chains sequenced from a single sample in a study of T-cell memory formation after mild COVID-19. MiXCR, run by TCRdb on the 5' RACE reads, gives a single entry per CDR3 protein. The top ten hold 20% to 25% of the sample, which has approximately 300,000 distinct CDR3 sequences, about a sixth seen once. Sequencing used PBMCs or a T cell subset sorted from them (not recorded which). These TCRs come from a young man who had mild COVID-19 (a few samples of this study predate the infection). Cell type and time point are not known.

V and J are TRBV6-1 and TRBJ2-5; either TRBD1 or TRBD2 may fit D (5 bases each). CDR1 and CDR2 from the germline V gene are MNHNS and SASEGT. This CDR3 has 10 amino acids. CDR3 coding DNA: TGTGTAATCGGGACGGAGACCCAGTACTTC. Protein: CVIGTETQYF.

The chain recombines TRBV7-2 with TRBJ2-5; D not certain. Trimming pared 5 bases from V and 5 bases from J, leaving 12 bases between. Germline CDR1 and CDR2: SGHTA and FQGNSA. The CDR3 covers 13 residues. The CDR3 nucleotides are TGTGCCAGCAGCCGTTCCAACGGGGAGACCCAGTACTTC. Residues: CASSRSNGETQYF.

The V and J genes are TRBV15 and TRBJ1-1, with D perhaps matching TRBD1 (6 bases). The CDR3 spans 15 residues. With 1 base removed from V and 0 bases from J, the gap between germline ends came to 9 bases. Germline CDR1 is LNHNV and CDR2 is YYDKDF (reference sequence). The CDR3 spells CATSRGTVMNTEAFF. The CDR3, as DNA: TGTGCCACCAGCAGAGGGACAGTGATGAACACTGAAGCTTTCTTT.

The chain uses TRBV4-3 and TRBJ1-4, with D maybe TRBD1 (5 bases). CDR3 size: 15 residues. Trimming pared 4 bases from V and 8 bases from J, leaving 17 bases between. Germline assignment: CDR1 LGHNA and CDR2 YSLEER. The CDR3 DNA sequence: TGCGCCAGCAGCCGCAGGGCCCAGTCCCAGGAAAAACTGTTTTTT. Its translation: CASSRRAQSQEKLFF.

The V and J genes are TRBV5-1 and TRBJ2-5, with 13 bases that match TRBD2. The junction had 7 bases not matched to a gene; V was cut back by 10 bases and J by 4 bases. The CDR3 is 14 amino acids. Germline V gives CDR1 SGHRS, CDR2 YFSETQ. In nucleotides, the CDR3 is TGCGCCTCCCGGACTAGCGGGGGAAGAGAGACCCAGTACTTC. Translation gives CASRTSGGRETQYF.

The J gene is TRBJ1-1, the V gene TRBV6-5, with D possibly TRBD1 on 5 matching bases. The CDR3 extends over 13 amino acids. Germline V gene data show CDR1 as MNHEY and CDR2 as SVGAGI. Trimming shortened V by 5 bases and J by 9 bases, and 16 bases separated the two germline ends. CDR3 loop: CASSQAVQDKAFF. As DNA, the CDR3 is TGTGCCAGCAGTCAAGCTGTACAGGATAAAGCTTTCTTT.

This clonotype was counted between two and nine times. CDR3 coding DNA: TGTGCCATCAGTGAGACCGGCAGGGATAAGCAGTACGTC. As protein: CAISETGRDKQYV. This chain links TRBV10-3 with TRBJ2-7, with a possible D match to TRBD1 (5 bases). The CDR3 totals 13 residues. V was shortened by 2 bases and J by 8 bases, with 13 bases between the two germline ends. Looked up from germline, CDR1 is ENHRY and CDR2 is SYGVKD.

The CDR3 spells CASSQVRTHEGHTGELFF. The CDR3 DNA follows: TGCGCCAGCAGCCAAGTTAGGACTCACGAAGGTCACACCGGGGAGCTGTTTTTT. The chain combines TRBV4-3 with TRBJ2-2, with a tentative D call TRBD2 (5 bases). V was cut by 1 base and J by 3 bases, with 18 bases left in between. CDR3 length equals 18 residues. Germline CDR1 reads LGHNA; CDR2 reads YSLEER.

This clonotype was counted at least ten times. This chain joins TRBV6-4 and TRBJ2-1; 7 bases map to TRBD1. J gave up 7 bases and V 0 bases, and 0 bases lay outside the gene matches. Germline V gives CDR1 MRHNA, CDR2 SNTAGT. The CDR3 runs to 13 residues. The chain's CDR3 is CASSDSDRNEQFF. The CDR3 bases are TGTGCCAGCAGTGACTCGGACAGGAATGAGCAGTTCTTC.

In its sample, this clonotype was seen a few times. The V call is TRBV9, the J call TRBJ1-1; unclear D gene. CDR1 SGDLS and CDR2 YYNGEE come from the germline V gene. The V end lost 0 bases, the J end lost 1 base, and 7 bases lay between the germline ends. The CDR3 consists of 14 residues. The CDR3: CASSVEAENTEAFF. In DNA form, the CDR3 reads TGTGCCAGCAGCGTAGAGGCGGAGAACACTGAAGCTTTCTTT.

This clonotype was found a few times. V and J are TRBV30 and TRBJ1-6, with TRBD1 matching 7 bases. This CDR3 has 17 amino acids. V shed 2 bases, J shed 7 bases, and the junction held 14 bases outside the gene matches. The V gene's germline CDR1 is GTSNPN and CDR2 SVGIG (reference sequence). This chain's CDR3 is CAWSKAIGQAWNSPLHF. In nucleotides, the CDR3 is TGTGCCTGGAGTAAGGCCATTGGACAGGCATGGAATTCACCCCTCCACTTT.

The chain combines TRBV5-6 with TRBJ1-3, with 9 bases identical to TRBD1. J lost 2 bases, V lost 1 base, and 7 bases had no gene match. The CDR3 consists of 17 residues. CDR1 is SGHDT, CDR2 YYEEEE, per germline. CDR3 bases: TGTGCCAGCAGCTTGACAGGGGGCGAATTGACTGGAAACACCATATATTTT. It yields the protein CASSLTGGELTGNTIYF.

This clonotype has ten or more counts. The chain links TRBV24-1 to TRBJ2-2; D not resolved. Germline CDR1 is KGHDR and CDR2 is SFDVKD. Trimming removed 2 bases at V and 0 bases at J, with 3 bases between. The CDR3 totals 14 residues. This CDR3 reads CATSDWTNTGELFF. The CDR3 coding sequence is TGTGCCACCAGTGATTGGACGAACACCGGGGAGCTGTTTTTT.

The CDR3 sequence is CASSQAGTSGTDTQYF. CDR3 nucleotides: TGTGCCAGCAGCCAAGCGGGGACTAGCGGCACAGATACGCAGTATTTT. V usage is TRBV4-2 and J usage is TRBJ2-3; 10 bases fit TRBD2. The CDR3 runs to 16 residues. Germline CDR1 LGHNA, CDR2 YNFKEQ. Germline trimming cut 1 base from V and 1 base from J; bases unmatched to any gene: 2.

In this sample, this clonotype turned up a few times. V is TRBV7-9 and J is TRBJ1-1, with D unclear. CDR1 and CDR2 (germline): SEHNR, FQNEAQ (reference sequence). V was cut by 4 bases and J by 6 bases, with 15 bases left in between. The CDR3 consists of 14 residues. CDR3 protein: CASSSQGSDAEAFF. The CDR3, as DNA: TGTGCCAGCAGCTCCCAAGGGTCGGACGCTGAAGCTTTCTTT.

This clonotype was observed a few times. The genes are TRBV15 and TRBJ1-2; no firm D call. From germline, CDR1 is LNHNV and CDR2 YYDKDF (reference sequence). Between the trimmed V and J ends, which lost 6 bases and 8 bases, there was a span of 13 bases. CDR3 length: 12 amino acids. The CDR3: CATSTGFRGYTF. As DNA, the CDR3 is TGTGCCACCAGTACGGGGTTTAGGGGCTACACCTTC.

This chain uses TRBV11-2 with TRBJ2-7; tentatively, D is TRBD1 (6 bases). V was shortened by 6 bases and J by 3 bases, with 12 bases between the two germline ends. The CDR3 sequence is 13 residues long. In germline, CDR1 is SGHAT, CDR2 FQNNGV. DNA for the CDR3: TGTGCCAGCAGATCAACAGGGATCTACGAGCAGTACTTC. Translating it yields CASRSTGIYEQYF.

This clonotype showed up just a few times. The gene calls are TRBV7-2 and TRBJ2-5; maybe TRBD1 (7 bases). Trimming removed 5 bases from V and 6 bases from J, with 16 bases in between. CDR1 is SGHTA, CDR2 FQGNSA, per germline. This CDR3 comprises 14 residues. The CDR3: CASSSNRGGQTQYF. The CDR3 coding sequence is TGTGCCAGCAGCAGTAACAGGGGAGGACAGACCCAGTACTTC.

There are many counts of this clonotype. This chain joins TRBV29-1 and TRBJ2-1; D is uncertain. With 0 bases removed from V and 9 bases from J, the gap between germline ends came to 15 bases. Germline CDR1 reads SQVTM; CDR2 reads ANQGSEA. The CDR3 extends over 14 amino acids. The CDR3 loop reads CSVEEMLVGPEQFF. The CDR3 bases are TGCAGCGTTGAAGAAATGCTTGTAGGGCCTGAGCAGTTCTTC.

In this sample, this clonotype turned up a few times. At one of its ends the junction is not consistent with the germline gene, which may arise from a read error. CDR3 amino acids: CSARDLRGGLGTEAFF. In DNA form, the CDR3 reads TGCAGTGCCAGAGATCTACGTGGGGGTCTTGGAACTGAAGCTTTCTTT. The chain carries TRBV20-1 and TRBJ1-1, with a possible D match to TRBD1 (5 bases). The length of the CDR3 is 16 residues. The germline CDR1 and CDR2 sequences are DFQATT and SNEGSKA (reference sequence).

This sequence joins TRBV20-1 and TRBJ2-7, with D maybe TRBD2 (6 bases). The CDR3 is made up of 13 amino acids. CDR1 DFQATT and CDR2 SNEGSKA come from the germline V gene (reference sequence). Trimming removed 3 bases at V and 3 bases at J, with 12 bases between. The CDR3 DNA is TGCAGTGCTAGTATCGGGGGAATCTACGAGCAGTACGTC. It codes for CSASIGGIYEQYV.

A few counts support this clonotype. The J gene is TRBJ2-3, the V gene TRBV20-1; no firm D call. The germline gives CDR1 DFQATT, CDR2 SNEGSKA (reference sequence). The germline V and J ends were trimmed by 5 bases and 2 bases, with 14 bases remaining between them. There are 14 residues in the CDR3. CDR3: CSALRGEYTDTQYF. The DNA of the CDR3 is TGCAGTGCTCTCCGTGGCGAGTACACAGATACGCAGTATTTT.

This clonotype was seen more than once but under ten times. The chain is built from TRBV30 and TRBJ1-2; no clear D. The CDR3 is made up of 14 amino acids. V lost 2 bases and J 0 bases, leaving 10 bases between the germline ends. Germline assignment: CDR1 GTSNPN and CDR2 SVGIG (reference sequence). The CDR3 nucleotides are TGTGCCTGGAGTTGGGCGACGGCTAACTATGGCTACACCTTC. Translated: CAWSWATANYGYTF.

This clonotype was detected many times. The J gene is TRBJ2-1, the V gene TRBV2; D is unresolved. The CDR3 covers 11 residues. The ends were cut back, 11 bases at V and 4 bases at J, with 9 bases in the middle. Per germline, CDR1 SNHLY and CDR2 FYNNEI. CDR3 nucleotides: TGTGCCTCACGGGTATACAATGAGCAGTTCTTC. It is translated as CASRVYNEQFF.

V gene TRBV4-1 combines with J gene TRBJ1-1; D is unresolved. Germline V CDR1 and CDR2: MGHRA, YSYEKL. V lost 0 bases and J 0 bases, leaving 11 bases between the germline ends. CDR3 length: 16 residues. The CDR3 sequence is CASSQDFGQLNTEAFF. The DNA for the CDR3 is TGCGCCAGCAGCCAAGATTTCGGGCAATTGAACACTGAAGCTTTCTTT.

This clonotype has just a few counts. The rearrangement links TRBV4-3 to TRBJ1-1; a possible D gene is TRBD1 (6 bases). CDR1 is LGHNA, CDR2 YSLEER, per germline. V lost 1 base and J lost 2, with 11 bases in between. The CDR3 contains 15 residues. The CDR3 is CASSQVPRGNTEAFF. In DNA form, the CDR3 reads TGCGCCAGCAGCCAAGTCCCCAGGGGAAACACTGAAGCTTTCTTT.

The rearrangement uses TRBV6-5 and TRBJ1-2, with D unresolved. This CDR3 has 13 residues. Looked up from germline, CDR1 is MNHEY and CDR2 is SVGAGI. Trimming took off 5 bases at V and 3 bases at J, with 10 bases between the two ends. CDR3 loop: CASSPPTHYGYTF. The CDR3 bases are TGTGCCAGCAGTCCACCGACTCACTATGGCTACACCTTC.